The present TCR beta chain was sequenced within a study of cytomegalovirus exposure and HLA in healthy donors. Looking at the study overall: Earlier, 150 million to 200 million T cells were analyzed, and fewer than 120 million unique TCR beta sequences were found among them. HLA-typed donors were the source of 80 million to 90 million unique TCRs, which an early data release held.

PCR primers comprised 60 Vbeta and 13 Jbeta primers. TCRdb keeps only in-frame clones here, not all; method: immunoSEQ multiplex PCR. This sample has 150,000 to 200,000 clones, with over 65% found just once. Trimming cost V 1 base and J 5 bases, with 9 bases left between them. CDR1 is MGHRA, CDR2 YSYEKL, per germline. The CDR3 is 15 amino acids. The V call is TRBV4-1, the J call TRBJ1-6; D perhaps matches TRBD1 (5 bases). The clonotype was recovered from a woman aged 45-65 years in good health and CMV-seropositive. Sequencing was done on a sample of PBMCs. The DNA of the CDR3 is TGCGCCAGCAGCCAAGTGGGACTGAATAATTCACCCCTCCACTTT. It specifies CASSQVGLNNSPLHF.